The 27 T cell receptor beta chains in this list originate from one sample, sequenced in a study of human T cells and chemical hapten exposure. One entry per CDR3 protein, called by TCRdb with MiXCR from the RACE reads. The sample has around 180,000 distinct CDR3 sequences, nearly 30% seen once. The time point denotes: pre-sensitization, week 0. As to treatment: therapeutic diphenylcyclopropenone sensitization with weekly scalp DPC. This specimen consisted of whole blood, obtained in connection with sensitization to the hapten diphenylcyclopropenone (DPC). Receptor source: a woman in her twenties or thirties with alopecia areata. Some clones in this sample may be carry-over from other donors' samples.

This clonotype was observed a few times. This chain links TRBV7-3 with TRBJ2-5; D is possibly TRBD1 (6 bases). V lost 5 bases and J 3 bases, leaving 10 bases between the germline ends. The CDR3 has 13 amino acids. Looked up from germline, CDR1 is SGHTA and CDR2 is FQGTGA. Written as DNA, the CDR3 is TGTGCCAGCAGCCCTAACAGGGAAGAGACCCAGTACTTC. Translation gives CASSPNREETQYF.

The V gene is TRBV27, the J gene TRBJ1-1; 7 bases align to TRBD1. J gave up 5 bases and V 11 bases, and 5 bases lay outside the gene matches. CDR1 MNHEY and CDR2 SMNVEV come from the germline V gene (reference sequence). This CDR3 spans 11 amino acids. The CDR3 region has the DNA TGTGCCGCCCAGGGGGGGACTGAAGCTTTCTTT. It is translated as CAAQGGTEAFF.

A few counts support this clonotype. The chain employs TRBV6-1 and TRBJ2-1; possible D gene TRBD2, 5 bases. Germline CDR1 and CDR2: MNHNS and SASEGT. The V gene lost 2 bases and the J gene lost 7 bases, with 12 bases spanning the gap. The CDR3 is 14 amino acids. The CDR3 DNA sequence: TGTGCCAGCAGTGAAAAGGGCCGAGGGAATGAGCAGTTCTTC. As protein: CASSEKGRGNEQFF.

The chain couples TRBV6-5 to TRBJ1-4; TRBD1 is a possible D gene (6 bases). Germline CDR1 and CDR2: MNHEY and SVGAGI. V lost 6 bases and J lost 6, with 14 bases in between. The CDR3 has 14 amino acids. For the CDR3, the DNA is TGTGCCAGCAGGGCAAGGGGGGCAGATGAAAAACTGTTTTTT. Protein: CASRARGADEKLFF.

The genes are TRBV27 and TRBJ1-6; D remains unclear. V lost 7 bases and J 5 bases, leaving 15 bases between the germline ends. The length of the CDR3 is 15 residues. Looked up from germline, CDR1 is MNHEY and CDR2 is SMNVEV (reference sequence). CDR3: CASKRWAVNNSPLHF. In DNA, the CDR3 is TGTGCCAGCAAACGTTGGGCAGTCAATAATTCACCCCTCCACTTT.

The table lists this clonotype with a few counts. The V and J genes are TRBV28 and TRBJ2-2, with D perhaps given as TRBD1 or TRBD2 (5 bases each). This CDR3 is 16 amino acids long. The germline CDR1 and CDR2 sequences are MDHEN and SYDVKM. Trimming left V 5 bases short and J 6 bases short, with 19 bases between. The CDR3 coding sequence is TGTGCCAGCAGTACCCCATCCGGGGCTAGAGCCGGGGAGCTGTTTTTT. Residues: CASSTPSGARAGELFF.

V and J are TRBV6-6 and TRBJ2-3; D unclear. Germline CDR1 reads MNHNY; CDR2 reads SVGAGI (reference sequence). This CDR3 is 12 amino acids long. Trimming removed 5 bases at V and 6 bases at J, with 9 bases between. In DNA, the CDR3 is TGTGCCAGCAGTCCTGGAGTTGATACGCAGTATTTT. Translation gives CASSPGVDTQYF.

This clonotype was seen only a few times. The genes are TRBV7-9 and TRBJ1-6; D may be TRBD1 (5 bases). V was shortened by 0 bases and J by 9 bases, with 12 bases between the two germline ends. Germline V CDR1 and CDR2: SEHNR, FQNEAQ (reference sequence). This CDR3 region has 15 residues. CDR3 loop: CASSLAQGRSSPLHF. The CDR3 nucleotides read TGTGCCAGCAGCTTAGCTCAGGGTCGGAGTTCACCCCTCCACTTT.

The chain combines TRBV28 with TRBJ2-3; perhaps TRBD1 as D (6 bases). V lost 5 bases and J lost 3, with 24 bases in between. CDR3 length: 18 residues. Per germline, CDR1 MDHEN and CDR2 SYDVKM. Here the CDR3 DNA reads TGTGCCAGCAGTCCCCGCCCCCGACAGGAGAGAATAACAGATACGCAGTATTTT. Protein sequence: CASSPRPRQERITDTQYF.

This clonotype appeared a single time. This rearrangement joins TRBV20-1 to TRBJ2-2; TRBD2 is a possible D gene (6 bases). With 3 bases removed from V and 5 bases from J, the gap between germline ends came to 19 bases. The germline gives CDR1 DFQATT, CDR2 SNEGSKA (reference sequence). The CDR3 runs 16 residues. The CDR3 protein is CSARILRRGSTGELFF. The DNA of the CDR3 is TGCAGTGCTAGGATTTTAAGGCGGGGTAGTACCGGGGAGCTGTTTTTT.

The chain is built from TRBV5-4 and TRBJ2-1; possible D gene TRBD2, 6 bases. Deletions cut 7 bases from V and 5 bases from J, with 13 bases between. From germline, CDR1 is SGHNT and CDR2 YYREEE (reference sequence). This CDR3 contains 13 residues. The CDR3 nucleotides are TGTGCCAGCTGGGGGGAGTTGGACAATGAGCAGTTCTTC. It translates to CASWGELDNEQFF. Combining the CDR3 with reference TRBV5-4 and TRBJ2-1 gives the whole variable domain ETGVTQSPTHLIKTRGQQVTLRCSSQSGHNTVSWYQQALGQGPQFIFQYYREEENGRGNFPPRFSGLQFPNYSSELNVNALELDDSALYLCASWGELDNEQFFGPGTRLTVL.

V is TRBV5-5 and J is TRBJ1-2, with TRBD1 matching 8 bases. The CDR3 totals 13 residues. The germline CDR1 and CDR2 sequences are SGHKS and YYEKEE (reference sequence). The V gene end was trimmed by 6 bases and the J gene end by 6 bases; junction bases not matched to a gene: 7. As DNA, the CDR3 is TGTGCCAGCAACAACCTACAGGGGGATGGCTACACCTTC. This sequence encodes CASNNLQGDGYTF.

This clonotype was seen repeatedly, ten times or more. The chain combines TRBV29-1 with TRBJ1-2, with TRBD1 matching 10 bases. V trimming: 6 bases; J trimming: 4 bases; junction bases outside the gene matches: 8. From germline, CDR1 is SQVTM and CDR2 ANQGSEA. This CDR3 region has 14 residues. This CDR3 is CSVYAGTGVYGYTF. CDR3 nucleotides: TGCAGCGTCTACGCCGGGACAGGGGTCTATGGCTACACCTTC.

This clonotype appeared a few times. V and J are TRBV4-3 and TRBJ2-7, with D tentatively TRBD2 (6 bases). The germline CDR1 and CDR2 sequences are LGHNA and YSLEER. This CDR3 has 15 amino acids. Trimming left V 1 base short and J 4 bases short, with 14 bases between. The DNA for the CDR3 is TGCGCCAGCAGCCAAGGCTTGGGGGGTCCGTACGAGCAGTACTTC. It encodes CASSQGLGGPYEQYF.

This chain connects TRBV7-8 to TRBJ1-5, with D possibly matching TRBD1 (5 bases). V was pared by 5 bases and J by 3 bases, with 14 bases between. This CDR3 spans 15 amino acids. Germline CDR1 and CDR2: SGHVS and FQNEAQ. The CDR3 protein is CASSARQNANQPQHF. The CDR3 DNA sequence: TGTGCCAGCAGCGCCAGACAGAATGCCAATCAGCCCCAGCATTTT.

The rearrangement joins TRBV20-1 to TRBJ2-3; 13 positions match TRBD2. CDR3 length: 15 residues. The J segment lost 5 bases and the V segment lost 5 bases, leaving 7 bases of the junction unmatched. Germline loops: CDR1 DFQATT, CDR2 SNEGSKA (reference sequence). CDR3 region: CSAGGLAGVGDTQYF. The CDR3 region has the DNA TGCAGTGCTGGCGGACTAGCGGGGGTGGGAGATACGCAGTATTTT.

This chain links TRBV24-1 with TRBJ2-2; D tentatively fits TRBD1 or TRBD2 (5 bases each). Trimming shortened V by 9 bases and J by 2 bases, and 15 bases separated the two germline ends. Germline assignment: CDR1 KGHDR and CDR2 SFDVKD. CDR3 length equals 15 residues. Here the CDR3 reads CATSARGLNTGELFF. CDR3 coding DNA: TGTGCCACCTCAGCCCGGGGCCTAAACACCGGGGAGCTGTTTTTT.

The gene calls are TRBV3-1 and TRBJ2-1; TRBD2 might be the D (6 bases). CDR3 length: 14 residues. Trimming took off 2 bases at V and 10 bases at J, with 15 bases between the two ends. Per germline, CDR1 LGHDT and CDR2 YNNKEL (reference sequence). The CDR3 bases are TGTGCCAGCAGCCAAAAAGGAGGCGCGGGGGAGCAGTTCTTC. Its protein is CASSQKGGAGEQFF.

The CDR3 DNA sequence: TGCAGTGCCCCGACTAGCGGGGGCACAGATACGCAGTATTTT. Protein sequence: CSAPTSGGTDTQYF. This chain joins TRBV20-1 and TRBJ2-3, with 11 bases identical to TRBD2. Germline CDR1 DFQATT, CDR2 SNEGSKA (reference sequence). This CDR3 is 14 amino acids long. The ends lost 6 bases at V and 1 base at J; junction bases unmatched: 3.

V usage is TRBV28 and J usage is TRBJ1-5; 7 bases fit TRBD1. After removal of 3 bases from V and 3 bases from J, the junction contained 5 bases not matched to a gene. The CDR3 length is 15 residues. Germline V CDR1 and CDR2: MDHEN, SYDVKM. The CDR3 spells CASSFAGGINQPQHF. Written as DNA, the CDR3 is TGTGCCAGCAGTTTTGCAGGGGGGATCAATCAGCCCCAGCATTTT. The full variable domain, its missing parts supplied by reference TRBV28 and TRBJ1-5, is DVKVTQSSRYLVKRTGEKVFLECVQDMDHENMFWYRQDPGLGLRLIYFSYDVKMKEKGDIPEGYSVSREKKERFSLILESASTNQTSMYLCASSFAGGINQPQHFGDGTRLSIL.

The chain couples TRBV5-5 to TRBJ1-6; D not certain. Looked up from germline, CDR1 is SGHKS and CDR2 is YYEKEE (reference sequence). The CDR3 is made up of 15 amino acids. V was cut by 0 bases and J by 7 bases, with 11 bases left in between. CDR3 region: CASSLGRPQNSPLHF. DNA for the CDR3: TGTGCCAGCAGCTTGGGTAGGCCTCAAAATTCACCCCTCCACTTT.

The rearrangement joins TRBV11-2 to TRBJ2-1; 7 nucleotides line up with TRBD2. J lost 4 bases, V lost 0 bases, and 3 bases had no gene match. There are 15 residues in the CDR3. CDR1 and CDR2 (germline): SGHAT, FQNNGV. CDR3 nucleotides: TGTGCCAGCAGCTTAGATCCAGCGGGGTACAATGAGCAGTTCTTC. Translating gives CASSLDPAGYNEQFF.

The genes are TRBV6-5 and TRBJ2-7; TRBD1 or TRBD2 may be the D gene (5 bases each). From germline, CDR1 is MNHEY and CDR2 SVGAGI. The V gene lost 6 bases and the J gene lost 2 bases, with 11 bases spanning the gap. The CDR3 runs 13 residues. The DNA for the CDR3 is TGTGCCAGCAGGTCCGAGGGGCCCTACGAGCAGTACTTC. This codes for CASRSEGPYEQYF.

The CDR3 protein is CSARAPGGSGRAGVQYF. The CDR3 nucleotides are TGCAGTGCTAGAGCCCCGGGAGGTAGCGGGAGGGCTGGAGTGCAGTACTTC. The chain links TRBV20-1 to TRBJ2-7; 11 nucleotides agree with TRBD2. V dropped 1 base and J dropped 9; count of bases not matched to a gene: 17. From germline, CDR1 is DFQATT and CDR2 SNEGSKA (reference sequence). This CDR3 spans 17 amino acids.

This chain links TRBV7-2 with TRBJ2-1; 9 nucleotides align to TRBD1. Looked up from germline, CDR1 is SGHTA and CDR2 is FQGNSA. CDR3 length: 16 residues. V lost 1 base and J lost 8; bases outside the gene matches: 9. The CDR3 region has the DNA TGTGCCAGCAGCTTAGTCCCGAGACAGGGGGGGCATGAGCAGTTCTTC. This encodes CASSLVPRQGGHEQFF.

The chain links TRBV7-2 to TRBJ2-5; possibly TRBD1 for D (5 bases). Trimming left V 1 base short and J 5 bases short, with 17 bases between. Germline V CDR1 and CDR2: SGHTA, FQGNSA. The CDR3 length is 16 residues. The CDR3 DNA follows: TGTGCCAGCAGCTTAGGGGGCGGTCACCCTGGGGAGACCCAGTACTTC. Translation: CASSLGGGHPGETQYF.

About this clonotype: A junction end diverges from the germline sequence, so it may reflect a read error. The chain carries TRBV4-3 and TRBJ2-7; TRBD2 matches 10 bases. This CDR3 region has 15 residues. CDR1 LGHNA and CDR2 YSLEER come from the germline V gene. CDR3 sequence (DNA): TGCGCCAGCCGCCAAGGCTTAAGACTAGCGGGCGAGCAGTACTTC. Its translation is CASRQGLRLAGEQYF.